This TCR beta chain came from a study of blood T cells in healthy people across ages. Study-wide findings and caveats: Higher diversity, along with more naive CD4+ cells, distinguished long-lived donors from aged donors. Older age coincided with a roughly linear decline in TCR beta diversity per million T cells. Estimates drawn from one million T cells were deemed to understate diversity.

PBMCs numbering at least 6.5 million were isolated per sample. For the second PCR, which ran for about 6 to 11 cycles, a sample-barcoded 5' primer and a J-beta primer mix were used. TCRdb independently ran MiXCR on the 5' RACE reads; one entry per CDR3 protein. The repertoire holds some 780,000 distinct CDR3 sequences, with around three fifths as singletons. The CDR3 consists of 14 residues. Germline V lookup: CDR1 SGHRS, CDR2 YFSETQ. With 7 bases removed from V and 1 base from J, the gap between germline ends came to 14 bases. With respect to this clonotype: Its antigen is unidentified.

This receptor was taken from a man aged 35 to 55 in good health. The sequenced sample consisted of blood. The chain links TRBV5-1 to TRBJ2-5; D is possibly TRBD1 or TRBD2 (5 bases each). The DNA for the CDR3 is TGCGCCAGCGGGACGGGTACCTCCCAAGAGACCCAGTACTTC. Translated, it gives CASGTGTSQETQYF.